Sequencing of this T cell receptor beta chain was carried out in a study of T cell repertoires in cytomegalovirus infection (dated by TCRdb to the late 2010s). A note on the overall study: Recently identified HLA-C-restricted CMV epitopes, whose presentation resists viral immunomodulation, were targeted by peptide stimulations together with well-studied HLA-B-restricted epitopes. The HLA type of each donor mattered for the analysis, because public TCR beta signatures pointed to carriage of CMV infection along with the matching HLA type. Paper-wide results and their limitations: Cumulative frequency of public TCR beta family members discriminated carriers of CMV infection plus the relevant HLA type in this cohort and an independent approximately 370-donor cohort. The ex vivo response was dominated by HLA-C-restricted CMV-specific TCR beta clonotypes, and the single most frequent clonotype in two of eight donors was supplied by these HLA-C-restricted clonotypes.

The treatment or condition tag for this specimen amounts to: in vitro stimulation with specific CMV peptide epitopes to enrich CMV-specific T cells. Taken from the germline V gene, the CDR1 and CDR2 loops are MNHEY and SVGEGT. Reading from cysteine to phenylalanine, the CDR3 counts 14 amino acids. The entry retains the CDR3 DNA only, 42 bases that are in frame from base 1. V and J are truncated by 8 bases and 4 bases respectively, leaving an intervening sequence of 16 bases. This clonotype showed up just a few times. This receptor's antigen is unknown. Per-nucleotide qualities are absent, and no much larger clonotype sits a single base away. Sequencing instrument: Illumina HiSeq 1500. TCRdb redid the processing of the public reads, applying fastp at Q25 and MiXCR, and retained in-frame beta chains. Records with the same CDR3 protein are collapsed into one entry carrying the most frequent genes and DNA. The sample has approximately 770,000 distinct CDR3 sequences on record, 25% to 35% of them singletons. The ten largest clones capture about an eighth of the sample.

The chain joins TRBV6-2 or TRBV6-3 to TRBJ2-3, with the D segment identity uncertain. Sequencing used cultured CD8+ T cells from PBMCs, obtained from culture after CMV antigen stimulation. The sequence derives from a human donor in good health (CMV status not recorded). Some clones in this sample may be carry-over from other donors' samples. The CDR3 sequence is CASRLLKPSDTQYF. Read as DNA, the sequence is TGTGCCAGCCGACTCTTGAAGCCGTCAGATACGCAGTATTTT.